Below, 8 T cell receptor beta chains from the same sample are listed, as sequenced in a study of cytomegalovirus exposure and HLA in healthy donors. It was with 60 Vbeta and 13 Jbeta primers that the PCR ran. Sequencing was performed with immunoSEQ multiplex PCR; in TCRdb, only in-frame clones are kept and a portion is missing. This sample has roughly 130,000 clones, with 80% found just once. The sample taken for sequencing was PBMCs. All receptors come from a middle-aged man in good health and CMV-seronegative.

This chain connects TRBV27 to TRBJ2-1, with TRBD2 as a possible D gene (6 bases). V lost 5 bases, J lost 4 bases, and 9 bases lay in between. There are 13 residues in the CDR3. The V gene's germline CDR1 is MNHEY and CDR2 SMNVEV (reference sequence). The CDR3 loop is CASSLGLYNEQFF. CDR3 DNA: TGTGCCAGCAGTCTCGGACTATACAATGAGCAGTTCTTC.

The chain joins TRBV2 to TRBJ2-2; TRBD2 matches 8 bases. The CDR3 has 15 residues. The V gene's germline CDR1 is SNHLY and CDR2 FYNNEI. V shed 4 bases, J shed 8 bases, and the junction held 9 bases outside the gene matches. CDR3 bases: TGTGCCAGCAGTGGAAGTCTCGGGGGGGCTGGGGAGCTGTTTTTT. It codes for CASSGSLGGAGELFF.

This clone was picked up a small number of times. The V and J genes are TRBV7-2 and TRBJ2-5, with a possible D match to TRBD2 (6 bases). Germline CDR1 reads SGHTA; CDR2 reads FQGNSA. The CDR3 sequence is 15 residues long. V lost 5 bases to trimming and J lost 5 bases, with 18 bases between them. The CDR3 DNA reads TGTGCCAGCAGCCCCGACCGGGGCCGGGGGGAGACCCAGTACTTC. This encodes CASSPDRGRGETQYF.

The V and J genes are TRBV28 and TRBJ1-2; 10 bases are shared with TRBD1. This CDR3 is 15 amino acids long. Germline V gives CDR1 MDHEN, CDR2 SYDVKM. The junction had 3 bases not matched to a gene; V was cut back by 1 base and J by 4 bases. The CDR3 DNA reads as TGTGCCAGCAGTTTATCTGGGACAGGGGTCTATGGCTACACCTTC. Protein: CASSLSGTGVYGYTF.

The table lists this clone with a count of one. V is TRBV5-4 and J is TRBJ2-7; TRBD2 matches at 8 bases. This CDR3 is built from 15 residues. J was trimmed by 5 bases and V by 2 bases; bases with no gene match: 9. Germline CDR1 and CDR2: SGHNT and YYREEE (reference sequence). CDR3 sequence: CASSFSGGPLDEQYF. CDR3 DNA: TGTGCCAGCAGCTTCTCGGGAGGGCCGTTGGACGAGCAGTACTTC.

V gene TRBV6-4 combines with J gene TRBJ2-1, with TRBD1 matching 7 bases. Germline values: CDR1 MRHNA, CDR2 SNTAGT. The CDR3 totals 16 residues. V shed 2 bases and J 10 bases; nucleotides not matched to a gene: 14. DNA for the CDR3: TGTGCCAGCAGTGACGGCGACAGGGCCCTAATGGTCGAGCAGTTCTTC. Encoded protein: CASSDGDRALMVEQFF.

The gene calls are TRBV7-9 and TRBJ1-5, with D possibly being TRBD1 (5 bases). Looked up from germline, CDR1 is SEHNR and CDR2 is FQNEAQ (reference sequence). Trimming stripped 5 bases from V and 7 bases from J, with 15 bases between. The CDR3 has 14 amino acids. The CDR3 nucleotides read TGTGCCAGCAGCCCAGGTCAGGGCGAGCAGCCCCAGCATTTT. As protein: CASSPGQGEQPQHF.

This clone was observed a single time. The chain joins TRBV19 to TRBJ2-1; 7 bases fit TRBD2. Germline CDR1 reads LNHDA; CDR2 reads SQIVND (reference sequence). The CDR3 is made up of 13 amino acids. Trimming cost V 5 bases and J 4 bases; bases outside gene matches: 2. The CDR3 loop reads CASSRGEYNEQFF. CDR3 DNA: TGTGCCAGTAGTCGGGGGGAATACAATGAGCAGTTCTTC.